A single sample gave rise to the 19 T cell receptor beta chains below, sequenced in a study of blood T cell repertoires in COVID-19. Generated by immunoSEQ multiplex PCR, the TCRdb table keeps only in-frame clones and is missing some. The data hold 200,000 to 300,000 clones, with approximately 91% observed a single time. Input material: peripheral blood. Receptor source: a human donor in a cohort sampled during active COVID-19.

V is TRBV9 and J is TRBJ1-1, with TRBD1 as a possible D gene (6 bases). In germline, CDR1 is SGDLS, CDR2 YYNGEE. There are 15 residues in the CDR3. The V end lost 5 bases, the J end lost 1 base, and 15 bases lay between the germline ends. The CDR3, as DNA: TGTGCCAGCAGTATCACAGGACAGACGAACACTGAAGCTTTCTTT. This translates into CASSITGQTNTEAFF. Filled out from reference TRBV9 and TRBJ1-1, the complete variable domain reads DSGVTQTPKHLITATGQRVTLRCSPRSGDLSVYWYQQSLDQGLQFLIQYYNGEERAKGNILERFSAQQFPDLHSELNLSSLELGDSALYFCASSITGQTNTEAFFGQGTRLTVV.

Regarding this clone: Additional DNA sequences in this sample encode the identical CDR3. The genes are TRBV6-5 and TRBJ2-7, with D possibly TRBD1 on 5 matching bases. The CDR3 spans 13 residues. The germline V and J ends were trimmed by 0 bases and 4 bases, with 7 bases remaining between them. Germline V lookup: CDR1 MNHEY, CDR2 SVGAGI. In DNA form, the CDR3 reads TGTGCCAGCAGTTACTCAAGGGGTTACGAGCAGTACTTC. It translates to CASSYSRGYEQYF.

CDR3 loop: CASALAGEDYEQYF. The CDR3 nucleotides are TGTGCCAGCGCACTCGCGGGGGAGGACTACGAGCAGTACTTC. This chain connects TRBV13 to TRBJ2-7; 7 nucleotides match TRBD2. Trimming took 8 bases from V and 3 from J; bases not matched to a gene: 10. Germline CDR1 and CDR2: PRHDT and FYEKMQ (reference sequence). The CDR3 contains 14 residues. The complete variable domain, with remaining parts taken from reference TRBV13 and TRBJ2-7, reads AAGVIQSPRHLIKEKRETATLKCYPIPRHDTVYWYQQGPGQDPQFLISFYEKMQSDKGSIPDRFSAQQFSDYHSELNMSSLELGDSALYFCASALAGEDYEQYFGPGTRLTVT.

This clone was observed a single time. The V and J genes are TRBV5-1 and TRBJ2-5, with D possibly matching TRBD1 (6 bases). Germline loops: CDR1 SGHRS, CDR2 YFSETQ. The CDR3 spans 13 residues. Trimming removed 4 bases at V and 5 bases at J, with 12 bases between. As DNA, the CDR3 is TGCGCCAGCAGCAGAGGGGGACGGGAGACCCAGTACTTC. Protein: CASSRGGRETQYF.

This clone was counted once. The gene calls are TRBV7-2 and TRBJ1-6, with D perhaps TRBD1 (5 bases). Germline CDR1 SGHTA, CDR2 FQGNSA. Between the trimmed V and J ends, which lost 4 bases and 10 bases, there was a span of 14 bases. The length of the CDR3 is 14 residues. This CDR3 reads CASSWAPRESPLHF. CDR3 DNA sequence: TGTGCCAGCAGCTGGGCCCCCAGGGAATCACCCCTCCACTTT. Full variable domain (rest looked up from reference TRBV7-2 and TRBJ1-6): GAGVSQSPSNKVTEKGKDVELRCDPISGHTALYWYRQSLGQGLEFLIYFQGNSAPDKSGLPSDRFSAERTGGSVSTLTIQRTQQEDSAVYLCASSWAPRESPLHFGNGTRLTVT.

The CDR3, as DNA: TGTGCCAGCATGATAACGGGGGGCGGTAACAATGAGCAGTTCTTC. Its protein product is CASMITGGGNNEQFF. The chain carries TRBV7-9 and TRBJ2-1, with a weak D call TRBD2 (7 bases). Trimming left V 7 bases short and J 5 bases short, with 18 bases between. The CDR3 is 15 residues long. Germline CDR1 is SEHNR and CDR2 is FQNEAQ (reference sequence). The whole variable domain, remainder taken from reference TRBV7-9 and TRBJ2-1, is DTGVSQNPRHKITKRGQNVTFRCDPISEHNRLYWYRQTLGQGPEFLTYFQNEAQLEKSRLLSDRFSAERPKGSFSTLEIQRTEQGDSAMYLCASMITGGGNNEQFFGPGTRLTVL.

The table lists this clone with a few counts. The V call is TRBV6-2 or TRBV6-3, the J call TRBJ2-7, with 8 nucleotides matching TRBD1. Germline CDR1 and CDR2: MNHEY and SVGEGT. The CDR3 is 17 amino acids. V lost 2 bases to trimming and J lost 5 bases; unmatched junction nucleotides: 14. The DNA for the CDR3 is TGTGCCAGCAGTTACCGTATCGACAGGGGACGAGTCCACGAGCAGTACTTC. Protein: CASSYRIDRGRVHEQYF.

This clone was observed a single time. The chain combines TRBV15 with TRBJ1-3, with TRBD1 as a possible D gene (5 bases). CDR1 is LNHNV and CDR2 is YYDKDF in the germline V gene (reference sequence). CDR3 size: 15 residues. With 1 base removed from V and 2 bases from J, the gap between germline ends came to 9 bases. The CDR3 here is CATSRVGGTGNTIYF. The CDR3 bases are TGTGCCACCAGCAGAGTGGGGGGAACTGGAAACACCATATATTTT.

This chain connects TRBV28 to TRBJ2-7; 10 nucleotides match TRBD1. CDR1 and CDR2 from the germline V gene are MDHEN and SYDVKM. The CDR3 length is 13 residues. The J segment lost 6 bases and the V segment lost 6 bases, leaving 5 bases of the junction unmatched. The CDR3, as DNA: TGTGCCAGCAGAGTTGGGACAGGGGCCGAGCAGTACTTC. Its protein is CASRVGTGAEQYF.

The rearrangement uses TRBV6-5 and TRBJ1-2, with D possibly TRBD1 on 6 matching bases. There are 14 residues in the CDR3. V was cut by 6 bases and J by 9 bases, with 20 bases left in between. Germline CDR1 reads MNHEY; CDR2 reads SVGAGI. CDR3 sequence: CASSEDRELWSYTF. The CDR3 nucleotides are TGTGCCAGCAGCGAGGACAGAGAACTATGGAGCTACACCTTC.

The rearrangement links TRBV2 to TRBJ2-3, with D unclear. Germline lookup yields CDR1 SNHLY and CDR2 FYNNEI. The CDR3 loop spans 12 amino acids. The V end was cut by 4 bases, the J end by 6 bases, with 8 bases between. CDR3 region: CASSVGADTQYF. In nucleotides, the CDR3 is TGTGCCAGCAGTGTTGGAGCTGATACGCAGTATTTT.

This rearrangement joins TRBV2 to TRBJ2-7; D possibly corresponds to TRBD1 (6 bases). The CDR3 is 11 residues long. Germline assignment: CDR1 SNHLY and CDR2 FYNNEI. Between the trimmed V and J ends, which lost 7 bases and 9 bases, there was a span of 13 bases. The CDR3 reads CASKGGRGQYF. The CDR3 DNA sequence: TGTGCCAGCAAAGGGGGAAGAGGGCAGTACTTC.

The J gene is TRBJ2-7, the V gene TRBV5-4; no definite D call. The V gene's germline CDR1 is SGHNT and CDR2 YYREEE (reference sequence). V was trimmed by 5 bases and J by 3 bases, leaving 15 bases between them. The CDR3 totals 14 residues. As DNA, the CDR3 is TGTGCCAGCAGTACTAAAGGCGCCGGCTACGAGCAGTACTTC. It codes for CASSTKGAGYEQYF.

CDR3 protein: CASSPAGGGRYEQYF. CDR3 sequence (DNA): TGTGCCAGCAGTCCCGCTGGCGGGGGCCGATACGAGCAGTACTTC. This chain uses TRBV28 with TRBJ2-7; a possible D gene is TRBD2 (7 bases). Germline CDR1 and CDR2: MDHEN and SYDVKM. Trimming left V 5 bases short and J 4 bases short, with 18 bases between. The CDR3 loop spans 15 amino acids.

The V gene is TRBV7-2, the J gene TRBJ2-7, with D perhaps TRBD1 (6 bases). The CDR3 extends over 14 amino acids. Trimming took off 1 base at V and 10 bases at J, with 17 bases between the two ends. CDR1 is SGHTA, CDR2 FQGNSA, per germline. CDR3 nucleotide sequence: TGTGCCAGCAGCTTAGATACAGGGCCCTCGGCCCAGTACTTC. Its protein product is CASSLDTGPSAQYF.

Here the CDR3 reads CASSLESGRSYEQYF. CDR3 DNA: TGTGCCAGCAGCCTGGAAAGCGGGAGGAGCTACGAGCAGTACTTC. The chain recombines TRBV28 with TRBJ2-7; 9 bases map to TRBD2. The germline CDR1 and CDR2 sequences are MDHEN and SYDVKM. The CDR3 length is 15 residues. J gave up 3 bases and V 6 bases, and 9 bases lay outside the gene matches.

The chain couples TRBV28 to TRBJ2-7; D possibly corresponds to TRBD2 (6 bases). Germline V lookup: CDR1 MDHEN, CDR2 SYDVKM. The CDR3 consists of 13 residues. Trimming cost V 7 bases and J 9 bases, with 19 bases left between them. CDR3 protein: CASTILASEMQYF. The CDR3 DNA reads as TGTGCCAGCACTATACTAGCTTCAGAAATGCAGTACTTC. Based on the CDR3 plus reference TRBV28 and TRBJ2-7, the full variable domain is DVKVTQSSRYLVKRTGEKVFLECVQDMDHENMFWYRQDPGLGLRLIYFSYDVKMKEKGDIPEGYSVSREKKERFSLILESASTNQTSMYLCASTILASEMQYFGPGTRLTVT.

The rearrangement links TRBV4-2 to TRBJ1-1, with 7 bases identical to TRBD1. CDR1 is LGHNA and CDR2 is YNFKEQ in the germline V gene. V trimming: 0 bases; J trimming: 8 bases; junction bases outside the gene matches: 9. The CDR3 has 15 amino acids. CDR3 nucleotides: TGTGCCAGCAGCCAAGATCACGATGGAGGGGGCGAAGCTTTCTTT. Protein: CASSQDHDGGGEAFF.

The chain has TRBV28 and TRBJ2-7; the D is unclear. The CDR3 covers 14 residues. CDR1 and CDR2 from the germline V gene are MDHEN and SYDVKM. Trimming removed 1 base at V and 2 bases at J, with 9 bases between. CDR3 DNA sequence: TGTGCCAGCAGTTTATTGGGCAGGACCTACGAGCAGTACTTC. Its protein product is CASSLLGRTYEQYF.